This TCR beta chain was documented in a study of blood T cell repertoires in COVID-19. Study context: Collection of acute and convalescent COVID-19 samples took place in the United States, Italy and Spain. PBMCs, B-cell-depleted T cells, or T cells provided the cDNA or gDNA that made up the material.

In the authors' methods: From reference gene primer amplification, estimates of nucleated cell counts were derived. TCRdb's table, derived via immunoSEQ multiplex PCR, lists solely in-frame clones and lacks some. V, J and clone size derive from that table, while D and trimming were established from the DNA sequence. Of some 130,000 clones detected, approximately 83% appear once; the ten largest clones hold 9.7%. Per the germline V gene, CDR1 is SGHVS and CDR2 is FNYEAQ. The CDR3 loop spans 15 amino acids. J was trimmed by 9 bases and V by 1 base; bases with no gene match: 7. The gene calls are TRBV7-6 and TRBJ2-1, with 9 bases fitting TRBD2. Sequencing input: peripheral blood. This clonotype originated in a man in his forties with active or convalescent COVID-19. The CDR3 sequence: CASSLEELLAGEQFF. Written as DNA, the CDR3 is TGTGCCAGCAGCTTAGAGGAGTTACTAGCGGGTGAGCAGTTCTTC.